These 11 T cell receptor beta chains were sequenced from one sample in a study of human T cells and chemical hapten exposure. TCRdb reanalysed the RACE reads using MiXCR and keeps one entry per CDR3 protein. In the table there are around 27,000 distinct CDR3 sequences, nearly 6% of which are singletons. Time point given: patch test 3, about 24 weeks after DPC sensitization. Stated treatment: therapeutic diphenylcyclopropenone sensitization with weekly scalp DPC. The starting material was whole blood, obtained in connection with sensitization to the hapten diphenylcyclopropenone (DPC). Receptors were obtained from a man aged 25 to 40 with alopecia areata. Some clones in this sample may be carry-over from other donors' samples.

This clonotype came up many times. The chain is built from TRBV7-9 and TRBJ2-3; D gene uncertain. Trimming took off 4 bases at V and 5 bases at J, with 19 bases between the two ends. The germline V gene encodes CDR1 SEHNR and CDR2 FQNEAQ (reference sequence). The length of the CDR3 is 16 residues. CDR3 coding DNA: TGTGCCAGCAGCTCAGGCCAGGTTCCAATCGGAGATACGCAGTATTTT. The encoded protein is CASSSGQVPIGDTQYF.

At least ten counts were recorded for this clonotype. This chain connects TRBV18 to TRBJ2-1; D ambiguous. V lost 2 bases, J lost 5 bases, and 1 base lay in between. The CDR3 is 11 residues long. Germline CDR1 reads KGHSH; CDR2 reads LQKENI. The CDR3 loop is CASSPDNEQFF. The CDR3, as DNA: TGTGCCAGCTCACCAGACAATGAGCAGTTCTTC.

The table lists this clonotype with many counts. The rearrangement links TRBV5-1 to TRBJ2-7, with a possible D match to TRBD1 (6 bases). CDR3 size: 13 residues. The germline V and J ends were trimmed by 4 bases and 4 bases, with 12 bases remaining between them. The germline V gene has CDR1 SGHRS and CDR2 YFSETQ. The CDR3 DNA reads as TGCGCCAGCAGCCCCCAGGGGTTTTACGAGCAGTACTTC. Its translation is CASSPQGFYEQYF.

This clonotype was detected ten times or more. The V gene is TRBV28, the J gene TRBJ1-6, with D perhaps TRBD1 (5 bases). CDR1 and CDR2 (germline): MDHEN, SYDVKM. There are 12 residues in the CDR3. With 4 bases removed from V and 10 bases from J, the gap between germline ends came to 8 bases. CDR3 DNA: TGTGCCAGCAGTTCAGGGAAGTCACCCCTCCACTTT. This translates into CASSSGKSPLHF.

This clonotype has a count of ten or more. The genes are TRBV19 and TRBJ2-3, with 10 bases fitting TRBD2. V lost 6 bases, J lost 4 bases, and 10 bases stayed unmatched. This CDR3 spans 16 amino acids. Germline loops: CDR1 LNHDA, CDR2 SQIVND (reference sequence). The CDR3 region has the DNA TGTGCCAGTAGAAGTCGGAGCGGGGGGGCGGCAGATACGCAGTATTTT. Translation: CASRSRSGGAADTQYF.

This clonotype has at least ten counts. The chain is built from TRBV29-1 and TRBJ2-3; D possibly corresponds to TRBD2 (5 bases). This CDR3 has 12 amino acids. CDR1 SQVTM and CDR2 ANQGSEA come from the germline V gene. V lost 8 bases, J lost 2 bases, and 11 bases lay in between. CDR3 nucleotides: TGCAGCCTCCCGGACTCCACAGATACGCAGTATTTT. This codes for CSLPDSTDTQYF.

This clonotype was picked up many times. The chain is built from TRBV7-9 and TRBJ2-2, with TRBD2 identical over 7 bases. Germline CDR1 is SEHNR and CDR2 is FQNEAQ (reference sequence). V dropped 11 bases and J dropped 7; count of bases not matched to a gene: 16. The length of the CDR3 is 15 residues. The CDR3 coding sequence is TGTGCCCCAGCCCGGGACTATAGTTTCGGCGGGGAGCTGTTTTTT. Amino acid sequence: CAPARDYSFGGELFF.

This clonotype was recorded many times. This chain joins TRBV11-2 and TRBJ2-5; 10 bases map to TRBD1. The CDR3 is made up of 16 amino acids. The V segment lost 5 bases and the J segment 1 base; nucleotides outside the gene matches: 7. From germline, CDR1 is SGHAT and CDR2 FQNNGV. CDR3 protein: CASSRWDRGVQETQYF. The CDR3 bases are TGTGCCAGCAGCCGGTGGGACAGGGGCGTCCAAGAGACCCAGTACTTC.

This clonotype was observed at least ten times. The V call is TRBV5-1, the J call TRBJ1-5; D uncertain. This CDR3 is built from 16 residues. Trimming pared 0 bases from V and 5 bases from J, leaving 15 bases between. Per the germline V gene, CDR1 is SGHRS and CDR2 is YFSETQ. The DNA for the CDR3 is TGCGCCAGCAGCTTGGATGCCTGGGCCCCCGATCAGCCCCAGCATTTT. Its translation: CASSLDAWAPDQPQHF. Drawing the rest from reference TRBV5-1 and TRBJ1-5, the complete variable domain is KAGVTQTPRYLIKTRGQQVTLSCSPISGHRSVSWYQQTPGQGLQFLFEYFSETQRNKGNFPGRFSGRQFSNSRSEMNVSTLELGDSALYLCASSLDAWAPDQPQHFGDGTRLSIL.

This clonotype was found many times. V and J are TRBV27 and TRBJ2-3; 11 positions agree with TRBD2. The CDR3 length is 16 residues. V lost 5 bases, J lost 4 bases, and 8 bases stayed unmatched. Germline CDR1 and CDR2: MNHEY and SMNVEV (reference sequence). The CDR3 sequence: CASSPLLAGGADTQYF. The CDR3 nucleotides read TGTGCCAGCAGTCCCTTGCTAGCGGGAGGAGCAGATACGCAGTATTTT.

This chain joins TRBV5-1 and TRBJ2-7; 9 nucleotides align to TRBD1. This CDR3 spans 12 amino acids. V shed 3 bases and J 7 bases; nucleotides not matched to a gene: 2. CDR1 is SGHRS and CDR2 is YFSETQ in the germline V gene. CDR3: CASSWDRAEQYF. Written as DNA, the CDR3 is TGCGCCAGCAGCTGGGACAGGGCGGAGCAGTACTTC.